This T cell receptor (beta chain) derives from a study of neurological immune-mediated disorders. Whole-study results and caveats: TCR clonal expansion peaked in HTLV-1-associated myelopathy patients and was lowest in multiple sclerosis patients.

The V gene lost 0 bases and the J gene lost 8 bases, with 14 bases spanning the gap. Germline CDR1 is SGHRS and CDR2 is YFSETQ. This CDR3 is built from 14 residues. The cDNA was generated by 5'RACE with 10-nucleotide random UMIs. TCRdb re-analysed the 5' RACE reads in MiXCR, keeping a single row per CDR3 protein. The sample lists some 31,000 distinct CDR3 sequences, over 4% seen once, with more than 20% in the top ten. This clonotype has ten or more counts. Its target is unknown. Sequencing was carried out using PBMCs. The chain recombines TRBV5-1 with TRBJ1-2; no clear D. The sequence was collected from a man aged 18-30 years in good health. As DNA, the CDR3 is TGCGCCAGCAGCTTGGTGTGGGATTCGCAGGGCTACACCTTC. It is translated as CASSLVWDSQGYTF.